The TCR beta chain under discussion was sequenced for a study of blood T cell repertoires in COVID-19. Study-wide context: Specimens from acute and convalescent COVID-19 originated in the United States, Italy and Spain. In each case, the material was cDNA or gDNA derived from T cells, B-cell-depleted T cells, or PBMCs.

The authors' processing: How many nucleated cells were present was estimated from reference gene primer amplification. The table came from immunoSEQ multiplex PCR; TCRdb's copy has only in-frame clones and leaves some out. Clone size and V and J calls were adopted from that table, with D and trimming inferred from the DNA. The profile shows roughly 83,000 clones, 85% to 90% of them singletons. Germline CDR1 MDHEN, CDR2 SYDVKM. Trimming removed 5 bases from V and 6 bases from J, with 17 bases in between. This CDR3 comprises 15 residues. The rearrangement links TRBV28 to TRBJ1-5; tentatively, D is TRBD1 (6 bases). This TCR was recovered from a man aged 80 or over with active or convalescent COVID-19. The sequenced material came from peripheral blood. As DNA, the CDR3 is TGTGCCAGCAGTACCCGCAGGGGAGTTGGTCAGCCCCAGCATTTT. It codes for CASSTRRGVGQPQHF. Full variable domain (outside the CDR3, taken from reference TRBV28 and TRBJ1-5): DVKVTQSSRYLVKRTGEKVFLECVQDMDHENMFWYRQDPGLGLRLIYFSYDVKMKEKGDIPEGYSVSREKKERFSLILESASTNQTSMYLCASSTRRGVGQPQHFGDGTRLSIL.